The 27 T cell receptor beta chains below all came from one sample that was sequenced in a study of cytomegalovirus exposure and HLA in healthy donors. This PCR relied on a set of 60 Vbeta primers and 13 Jbeta primers. Repertoires were generated with immunoSEQ multiplex PCR, while TCRdb's copy carries only in-frame clones and drops some. Its table records 45,000 to 60,000 clones. Sequencing was performed on PBMCs. The receptor source for this set is a male donor in good health and CMV-seronegative.

The chain joins TRBV5-1 to TRBJ2-3; TRBD2 matches 7 bases. V lost 0 bases to trimming and J lost 4 bases; unmatched junction nucleotides: 2. This CDR3 is 14 amino acids long. The V gene's germline CDR1 is SGHRS and CDR2 YFSETQ. CDR3 sequence (DNA): TGCGCCAGCAGCTTGGGGACTAGTTCAGATACGCAGTATTTT. This codes for CASSLGTSSDTQYF.

V gene TRBV6-5 combines with J gene TRBJ1-1; 7 bases fit TRBD1. Germline loops: CDR1 MNHEY, CDR2 SVGAGI. The CDR3 length is 15 residues. V lost 0 bases to trimming and J lost 0 bases; unmatched junction nucleotides: 1. CDR3 nucleotide sequence: TGTGCCAGCAGTTACTCTGGGACAGTGAACACTGAAGCTTTCTTT. It translates to CASSYSGTVNTEAFF.

This chain connects TRBV4-1 to TRBJ1-2, with D perhaps matching TRBD1 (6 bases). The length of the CDR3 is 17 residues. The V gene lost 4 bases and the J gene lost 0 bases, with 18 bases spanning the gap. Germline V gives CDR1 MGHRA, CDR2 YSYEKL. This CDR3 is CASSRSPQGSPNYGYTF. CDR3 sequence (DNA): TGCGCCAGCAGCCGCTCCCCACAGGGAAGCCCTAACTATGGCTACACCTTC.

The chain carries TRBV27 and TRBJ2-1; D may be TRBD1 (7 bases). Germline CDR1 and CDR2: MNHEY and SMNVEV (reference sequence). V dropped 3 bases and J dropped 8 bases, with 11 bases sitting between them. The length of the CDR3 is 13 residues. CDR3 sequence reads: CASSFGGGYEQFF. The CDR3 region has the DNA TGTGCCAGCAGTTTTGGAGGGGGCTATGAGCAGTTCTTC.

The CDR3 sequence is CASKVGESPLHF. CDR3 DNA: TGTGCCAGCAAAGTAGGGGAATCACCCCTCCACTTT. The genes are TRBV27 and TRBJ1-6; D may be TRBD1 (5 bases). The CDR3 is 12 amino acids. From germline, CDR1 is MNHEY and CDR2 SMNVEV (reference sequence). The V end was cut by 7 bases, the J end by 10 bases, with 11 bases between.

V usage is TRBV7-2 and J usage is TRBJ1-1; no firm D call. This CDR3 has 13 amino acids. Germline CDR1 reads SGHTA; CDR2 reads FQGNSA. Trimming removed 3 bases at V and 2 bases at J, with 7 bases between. The CDR3 bases are TGTGCCAGCAGCTTCTCTAGTAACACTGAAGCTTTCTTT. Residues: CASSFSSNTEAFF.

This rearrangement joins TRBV29-1 to TRBJ1-2, with D unclear. Between the trimmed V and J ends, which lost 4 bases and 5 bases, there was a span of 5 bases. The CDR3 sequence is 10 residues long. The germline gives CDR1 SQVTM, CDR2 ANQGSEA. The CDR3 loop is CSVGSYGYTF. The CDR3 DNA follows: TGCAGCGTTGGGAGTTATGGCTACACCTTC.

The chain employs TRBV5-1 and TRBJ2-1, with 10 bases matching TRBD2. Germline loops: CDR1 SGHRS, CDR2 YFSETQ. The ends lost 0 bases at V and 3 bases at J; junction bases unmatched: 3. This CDR3 is 16 amino acids long. This CDR3 reads CASSLEASGGYNEQFF. The CDR3 region has the DNA TGCGCCAGCAGCTTGGAGGCTAGCGGGGGCTACAATGAGCAGTTCTTC.

The V and J genes are TRBV30 and TRBJ1-4; unclear D gene. CDR3 length: 14 amino acids. Trimming removed 0 bases at V and 0 bases at J, with 5 bases between. CDR1 GTSNPN and CDR2 SVGIG come from the germline V gene (reference sequence). The CDR3 nucleotides read TGTGCCTGGAGTGTTGGGCCAACTAATGAAAAACTGTTTTTT. As protein: CAWSVGPTNEKLFF.

V gene TRBV6-4 combines with J gene TRBJ2-6, with D maybe TRBD1 (5 bases). Trimming shortened V by 2 bases and J by 2 bases, and 13 bases separated the two germline ends. CDR3 length: 17 amino acids. Per the germline V gene, CDR1 is MRHNA and CDR2 is SNTAGT. CDR3 nucleotides: TGTGCCAGCAGTGACGGGGCTTACACGACTGGGGCCAACGTCCTGACTTTC. It encodes CASSDGAYTTGANVLTF.

The rearrangement joins TRBV4-3 to TRBJ2-7; weak D call: TRBD1 (6 bases). In germline, CDR1 is LGHNA, CDR2 YSLEER. The CDR3 is 15 amino acids. V dropped 4 bases and J dropped 0 bases, with 13 bases sitting between them. The CDR3 DNA sequence: TGCGCCAGCAGCCTAACGACAGGAGGCTCCTACGAGCAGTACTTC. Amino acids: CASSLTTGGSYEQYF.

V gene TRBV9 combines with J gene TRBJ1-2; TRBD1 is a possible D gene (6 bases). The germline V gene encodes CDR1 SGDLS and CDR2 YYNGEE. The CDR3 length is 13 residues. V was trimmed by 0 bases and J by 8 bases, leaving 11 bases between them. This chain's CDR3 is CASSVAQGYGYTF. CDR3 nucleotide sequence: TGTGCCAGCAGCGTAGCTCAGGGGTACGGCTACACCTTC.

V is TRBV29-1 and J is TRBJ2-7; 7 nucleotides agree with TRBD1. The germline V gene has CDR1 SQVTM and CDR2 ANQGSEA. The CDR3 is 13 amino acids. The V gene end was trimmed by 3 bases and the J gene end by 3 bases; junction bases not matched to a gene: 5. As DNA, the CDR3 is TGCAGCGTTGAGGCAGGGGGTAACTACGAGCAGTACTTC. As protein: CSVEAGGNYEQYF.

V gene TRBV4-1 combines with J gene TRBJ1-2, with 7 bases lining up with TRBD1. After removal of 0 bases from V and 5 bases from J, the junction contained 9 bases not matched to a gene. Germline CDR1 reads MGHRA; CDR2 reads YSYEKL. This CDR3 is built from 16 residues. The chain's CDR3 is CASSQDRTGERYGYTF. The CDR3 nucleotides are TGCGCCAGCAGCCAAGATCGAACAGGGGAAAGGTATGGCTACACCTTC.

This sequence joins TRBV9 and TRBJ2-5, with a weak D call TRBD1 (6 bases). This CDR3 comprises 16 residues. Germline V gene data show CDR1 as SGDLS and CDR2 as YYNGEE. Deletions cut 1 base from V and 1 base from J, with 14 bases between. The CDR3 sequence is CASSVRSGAGQETQYF. The CDR3 region has the DNA TGTGCCAGCAGCGTACGATCAGGGGCCGGCCAAGAGACCCAGTACTTC.

Its frequency marks this clone as medium-sized (0.01 to 0.1%). The chain joins TRBV6-4 to TRBJ2-3; 8 nucleotides align to TRBD2. CDR1 is MRHNA and CDR2 is SNTAGT in the germline V gene. The CDR3 spans 15 residues. Losses at the gene ends were 3 bases for V and 2 bases for J; bases not matched to a gene: 4. The CDR3 DNA reads as TGTGCCAGCAGTGAACTAGCGGCGTCCACAGATACGCAGTATTTT. It encodes CASSELAASTDTQYF.

The J gene is TRBJ2-5, the V gene TRBV6-5, with TRBD2 matching 9 bases. Germline V gene lookup returns CDR1 MNHEY and CDR2 SVGAGI. With 0 bases clipped from V and 7 bases from J, the junction kept 9 bases outside the gene matches. The CDR3 sequence is 16 residues long. For the CDR3, the DNA is TGTGCCAGCAGTTACTCGTCCGGGACTAGCAAGGGGACCCAGTACTTC. It specifies CASSYSSGTSKGTQYF.

The chain employs TRBV18 and TRBJ2-5; 7 positions agree with TRBD1. Per germline, CDR1 KGHSH and CDR2 LQKENI. V lost 4 bases and J lost 5; bases outside the gene matches: 13. CDR3 length equals 16 residues. This CDR3 is CASSLGPTGFGETQYF. The CDR3 nucleotides read TGTGCCAGCTCACTGGGCCCGACAGGGTTCGGGGAGACCCAGTACTTC. The variable domain in full, with the rest retrieved from reference TRBV18 and TRBJ2-5, is NAGVMQNPRHLVRRRGQEARLRCSPMKGHSHVYWYRQLPEEGLKFMVYLQKENIIDESGMPKERFSAEFPKEGPSILRIQQVVRGDSAAYFCASSLGPTGFGETQYFGPGTRLLVL.

The chain has TRBV6-5 and TRBJ1-2, with 8 nucleotides matching TRBD1. Per germline, CDR1 MNHEY and CDR2 SVGAGI. The CDR3 contains 13 residues. J lost 8 bases, V lost 4 bases, and 6 bases had no gene match. The CDR3, as DNA: TGTGCCAGCAGTTCCTGGACAGGGAACGGCTACACCTTC. Translating it yields CASSSWTGNGYTF.

The chain uses TRBV19 and TRBJ1-5, with D perhaps TRBD1 (5 bases). CDR3 length: 13 amino acids. Deletions cut 10 bases from V and 4 bases from J, with 14 bases between. CDR1 is LNHDA, CDR2 SQIVND, per germline (reference sequence). The CDR3 region is CATSQGWNQPQHF. CDR3 nucleotides: TGTGCCACTTCCCAGGGATGGAATCAGCCCCAGCATTTT.

The chain joins TRBV5-1 to TRBJ2-5; D gene unclear. The CDR3 has 14 residues. Germline V gives CDR1 SGHRS, CDR2 YFSETQ. Trimming pared 2 bases from V and 5 bases from J, leaving 13 bases between. CDR3 sequence reads: CASSLPTLRETQYF. The CDR3 nucleotides read TGCGCCAGCAGCTTACCAACGTTGAGGGAGACCCAGTACTTC.

The rearrangement joins TRBV6-6 to TRBJ1-5; D remains unclear. This CDR3 comprises 16 residues. The germline gives CDR1 MNHNY, CDR2 SVGAGI (reference sequence). Trimming pared 6 bases from V and 0 bases from J, leaving 15 bases between. The CDR3 loop is CASSIPLSGSNQPQHF. The CDR3 region has the DNA TGTGCCAGCAGCATTCCCCTGAGCGGTAGCAATCAGCCCCAGCATTTT.

The chain uses TRBV7-9 and TRBJ2-1, with TRBD1 as a possible D gene (6 bases). Trimming cost V 5 bases and J 2 bases, with 13 bases left between them. The CDR3 loop spans 15 amino acids. Germline V gene data show CDR1 as SEHNR and CDR2 as FQNEAQ (reference sequence). In DNA, the CDR3 is TGTGCCAGCAGCCCAACGTGGGACACCTACAATGAGCAGTTCTTC. Translation gives CASSPTWDTYNEQFF.

V is TRBV6-5 and J is TRBJ2-3, with a possible D match to TRBD1 (6 bases). CDR1 and CDR2 from the germline V gene are MNHEY and SVGAGI. The CDR3 contains 16 residues. Trimming took off 4 bases at V and 0 bases at J, with 14 bases between the two ends. CDR3 DNA sequence: TGTGCCAGCAGTTCCATTTGGGGGACAAGCACAGATACGCAGTATTTT. This gives the protein CASSSIWGTSTDTQYF.

The CDR3 bases are TGTGCCAGCAGCTTATTGGGAGCAGGTAGAGCCTACGAGCAGTACTTC. Amino acid sequence: CASSLLGAGRAYEQYF. The chain has TRBV7-2 and TRBJ2-7, with D possibly matching TRBD2 (5 bases). V was trimmed by 2 bases and J by 2 bases, leaving 16 bases between them. Germline V gives CDR1 SGHTA, CDR2 FQGNSA. The CDR3 length is 16 residues.

This chain joins TRBV6-1 and TRBJ1-1; 11 bases align to TRBD1. V shed 9 bases, J shed 4 bases, and the junction held 7 bases outside the gene matches. The length of the CDR3 is 14 residues. Germline lookup yields CDR1 MNHNS and CDR2 SASEGT. The CDR3 DNA is TGTGCCAGTGACGGGACAGGGGGAGTCACTGAAGCTTTCTTT. It is translated as CASDGTGGVTEAFF.

J is TRBJ1-1 and V is TRBV5-1; maybe TRBD1 (5 bases). CDR1 and CDR2 (germline): SGHRS, YFSETQ. The CDR3 length is 15 residues. The V end was cut by 4 bases, the J end by 1 base, with 14 bases between. CDR3 in DNA: TGCGCCAGCAGCCCGTGGGGGGGGAAGAACACTGAAGCTTTCTTT. Translated: CASSPWGGKNTEAFF.